Below, one T cell receptor (beta chain) is given with its context. What it recognizes is unknown. These data originate in a study of T cells and Merkel cell carcinoma outcomes. Germline CDR1 reads MNHNY; CDR2 reads SVGAGI (reference sequence). The CDR3 totals 13 residues. J was trimmed by 5 bases and V by 5 bases; bases with no gene match: 3. Study-wide findings and caveats: Merkel cell carcinoma outcomes were reportedly predicted by repertoire and T-cell density.

Sequencing was performed with immunoSEQ multiplex PCR; in TCRdb, only in-frame clones are kept and a portion is missing. The profile shows about 15,000 clones, roughly 81% of them singletons. This receptor was taken from a human donor with Merkel cell carcinoma. Sequencing was performed on tumor tissue from Merkel cell carcinoma. The V gene is TRBV6-6, the J gene TRBJ1-2, with 9 bases identical to TRBD1. CDR3 in DNA: TGTGCCAGCAGTCCGGACAGGGGATATGGCTACACCTTC. Translated: CASSPDRGYGYTF.